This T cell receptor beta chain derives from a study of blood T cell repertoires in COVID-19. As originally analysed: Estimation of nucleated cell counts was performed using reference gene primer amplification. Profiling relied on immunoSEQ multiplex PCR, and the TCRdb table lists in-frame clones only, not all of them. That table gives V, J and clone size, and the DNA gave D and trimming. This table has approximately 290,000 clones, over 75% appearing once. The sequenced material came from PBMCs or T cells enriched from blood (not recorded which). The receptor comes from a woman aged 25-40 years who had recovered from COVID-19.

The CDR3 region has the DNA TGTGCCAGCAGACACCTCTGTGGACAGCCCGGCGGCAATCAGCCCCAGCATTTT. It codes for CASRHLCGQPGGNQPQHF. The rearrangement uses TRBV7-9 and TRBJ1-5, with D maybe TRBD1 (6 bases). CDR1 and CDR2 from the germline V gene are SEHNR and FQNEAQ (reference sequence). The CDR3 is 18 amino acids. V lost 6 bases, J lost 2 bases, and 23 bases lay in between. Drawing the rest from reference TRBV7-9 and TRBJ1-5, the complete variable domain is DTGVSQNPRHKITKRGQNVTFRCDPISEHNRLYWYRQTLGQGPEFLTYFQNEAQLEKSRLLSDRFSAERPKGSFSTLEIQRTEQGDSAMYLCASRHLCGQPGGNQPQHFGDGTRLSIL.